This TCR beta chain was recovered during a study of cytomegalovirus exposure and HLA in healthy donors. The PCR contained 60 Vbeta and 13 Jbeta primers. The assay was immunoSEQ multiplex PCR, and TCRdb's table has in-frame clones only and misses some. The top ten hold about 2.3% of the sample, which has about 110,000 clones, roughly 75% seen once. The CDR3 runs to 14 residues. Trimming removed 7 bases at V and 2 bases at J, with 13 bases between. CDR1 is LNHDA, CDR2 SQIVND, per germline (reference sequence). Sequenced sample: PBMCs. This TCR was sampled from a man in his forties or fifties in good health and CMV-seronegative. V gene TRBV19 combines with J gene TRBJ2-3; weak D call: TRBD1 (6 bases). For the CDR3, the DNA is TGTGCCAGTACATCTCAGGGGACCACAGATACGCAGTATTTT. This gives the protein CASTSQGTTDTQYF.